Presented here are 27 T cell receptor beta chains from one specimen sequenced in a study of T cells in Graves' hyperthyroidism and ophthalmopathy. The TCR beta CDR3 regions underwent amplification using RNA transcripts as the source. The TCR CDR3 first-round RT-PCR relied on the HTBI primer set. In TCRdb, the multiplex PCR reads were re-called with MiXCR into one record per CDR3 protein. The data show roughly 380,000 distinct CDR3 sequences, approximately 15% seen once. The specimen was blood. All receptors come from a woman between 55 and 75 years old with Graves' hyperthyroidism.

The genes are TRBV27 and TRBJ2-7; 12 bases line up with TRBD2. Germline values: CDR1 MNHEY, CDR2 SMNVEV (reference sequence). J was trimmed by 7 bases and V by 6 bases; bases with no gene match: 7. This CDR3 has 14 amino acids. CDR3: CASSRTSGKVEQYF. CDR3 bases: TGTGCCAGCAGCCGGACTAGCGGGAAGGTAGAGCAGTACTTC.

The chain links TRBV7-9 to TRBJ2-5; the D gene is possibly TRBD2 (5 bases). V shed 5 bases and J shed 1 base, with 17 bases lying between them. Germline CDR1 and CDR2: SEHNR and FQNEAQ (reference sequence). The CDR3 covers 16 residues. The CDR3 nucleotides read TGTGCCAGCAGCCCAGGAGGTTGGCTAGCCCAAGAGACCCAGTACTTC. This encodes CASSPGGWLAQETQYF.

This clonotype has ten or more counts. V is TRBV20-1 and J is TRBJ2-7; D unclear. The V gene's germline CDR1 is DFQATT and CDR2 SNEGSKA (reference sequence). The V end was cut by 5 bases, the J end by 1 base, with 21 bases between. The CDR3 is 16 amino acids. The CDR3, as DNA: TGCAGTGCTGGGGTAGCTATCGGAAGTGGTTCCTACGAGCAGTACTTC. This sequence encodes CSAGVAIGSGSYEQYF.

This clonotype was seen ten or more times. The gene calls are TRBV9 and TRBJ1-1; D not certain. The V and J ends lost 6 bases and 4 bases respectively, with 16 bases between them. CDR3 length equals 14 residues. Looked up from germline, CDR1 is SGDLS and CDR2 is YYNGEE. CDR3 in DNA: TGTGCCAGCACCTCAGTGGCCAGGAGCACTGAAGCTTTCTTT. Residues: CASTSVARSTEAFF.

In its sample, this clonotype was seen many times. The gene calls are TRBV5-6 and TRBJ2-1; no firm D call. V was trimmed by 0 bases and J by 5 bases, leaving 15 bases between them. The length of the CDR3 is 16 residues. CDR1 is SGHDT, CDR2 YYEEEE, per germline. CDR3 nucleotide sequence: TGTGCCAGCAGCTTGGCCGTCACACGCGCCGACAATGAGCAGTTCTTC. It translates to CASSLAVTRADNEQFF.

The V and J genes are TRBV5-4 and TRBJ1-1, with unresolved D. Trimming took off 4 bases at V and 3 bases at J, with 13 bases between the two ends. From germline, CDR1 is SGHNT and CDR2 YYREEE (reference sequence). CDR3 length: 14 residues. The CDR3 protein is CASSRPPRDTEAFF. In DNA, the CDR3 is TGTGCCAGCAGCCGACCGCCGAGGGACACTGAAGCTTTCTTT.

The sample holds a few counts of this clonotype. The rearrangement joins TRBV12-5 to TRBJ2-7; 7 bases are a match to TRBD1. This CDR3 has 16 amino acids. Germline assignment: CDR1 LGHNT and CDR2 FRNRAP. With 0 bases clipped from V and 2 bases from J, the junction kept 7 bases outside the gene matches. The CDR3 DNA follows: TGTGCTAGTGGTTTGGTACCAGGGACAGCGGCCTACGAGCAGTACTTC. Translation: CASGLVPGTAAYEQYF. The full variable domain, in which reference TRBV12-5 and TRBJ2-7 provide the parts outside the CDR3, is DARVTQTPRHKVTEMGQEVTMRCQPILGHNTVFWYRQTMMQGLELLAYFRNRAPLDDSGMPKDRFSAEMPDATLATLKIQPSEPRDSAVYFCASGLVPGTAAYEQYFGPGTRLTVT.

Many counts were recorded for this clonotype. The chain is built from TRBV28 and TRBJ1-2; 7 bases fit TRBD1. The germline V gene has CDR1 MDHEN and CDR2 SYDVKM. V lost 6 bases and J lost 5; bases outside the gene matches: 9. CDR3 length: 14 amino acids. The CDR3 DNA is TGTGCCAGCAGCCCTACTGACAGGGTGTATGGCTACACCTTC. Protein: CASSPTDRVYGYTF.

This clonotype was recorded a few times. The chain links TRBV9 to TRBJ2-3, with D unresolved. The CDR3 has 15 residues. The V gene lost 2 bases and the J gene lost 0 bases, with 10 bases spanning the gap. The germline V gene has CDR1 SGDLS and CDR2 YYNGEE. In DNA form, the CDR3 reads TGTGCCAGCAGCGTCACGGCCCTAAGCACAGATACGCAGTATTTT. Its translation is CASSVTALSTDTQYF.

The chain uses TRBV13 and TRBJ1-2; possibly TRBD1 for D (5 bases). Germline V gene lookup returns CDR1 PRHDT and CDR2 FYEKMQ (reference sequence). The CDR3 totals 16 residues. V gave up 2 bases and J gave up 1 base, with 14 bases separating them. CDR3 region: CASSLWAGRFNYGYTF. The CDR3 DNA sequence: TGTGCCAGCAGCTTATGGGCAGGGCGCTTTAACTATGGCTACACCTTC.

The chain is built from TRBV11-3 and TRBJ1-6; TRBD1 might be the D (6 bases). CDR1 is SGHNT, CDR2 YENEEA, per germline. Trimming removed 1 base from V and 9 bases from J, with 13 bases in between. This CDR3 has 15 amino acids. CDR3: CASSLGAGVGSPLHF. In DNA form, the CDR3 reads TGTGCCAGCAGCTTAGGGGCAGGGGTTGGTTCACCCCTCCACTTT.

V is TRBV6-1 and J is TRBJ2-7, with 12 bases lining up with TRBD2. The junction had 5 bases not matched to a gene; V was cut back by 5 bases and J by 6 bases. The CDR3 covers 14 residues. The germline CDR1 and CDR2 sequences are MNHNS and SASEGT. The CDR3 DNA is TGTGCCAGCAGTTCGACTAGCGGGAGTCTCGAGCAGTACTTC. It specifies CASSSTSGSLEQYF.

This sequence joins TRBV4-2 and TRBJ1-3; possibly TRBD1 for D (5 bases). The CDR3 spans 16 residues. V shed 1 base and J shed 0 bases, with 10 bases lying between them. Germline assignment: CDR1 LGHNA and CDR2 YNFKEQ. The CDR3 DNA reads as TGTGCCAGCAGCCAAGGGGGGGTCACCTCTGGAAACACCATATATTTT. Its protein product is CASSQGGVTSGNTIYF.

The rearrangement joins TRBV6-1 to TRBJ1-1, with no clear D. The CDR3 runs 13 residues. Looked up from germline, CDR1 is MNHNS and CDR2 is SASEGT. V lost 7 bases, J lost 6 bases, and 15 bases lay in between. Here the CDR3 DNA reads TGTGCCAGCACCGACCCTGACAAACCTGAAGCTTTCTTT. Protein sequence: CASTDPDKPEAFF.

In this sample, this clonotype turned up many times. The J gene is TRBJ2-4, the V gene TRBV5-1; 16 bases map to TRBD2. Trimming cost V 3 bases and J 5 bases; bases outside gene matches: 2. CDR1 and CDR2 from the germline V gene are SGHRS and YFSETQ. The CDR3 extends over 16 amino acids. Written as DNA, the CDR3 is TGCGCCAGCAGCTCCGGGACTAGCGGGAGGGAAAACATTCAGTACTTC. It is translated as CASSSGTSGRENIQYF. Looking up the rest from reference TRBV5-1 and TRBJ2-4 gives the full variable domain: KAGVTQTPRYLIKTRGQQVTLSCSPISGHRSVSWYQQTPGQGLQFLFEYFSETQRNKGNFPGRFSGRQFSNSRSEMNVSTLELGDSALYLCASSSGTSGRENIQYFGAGTRLSVL.

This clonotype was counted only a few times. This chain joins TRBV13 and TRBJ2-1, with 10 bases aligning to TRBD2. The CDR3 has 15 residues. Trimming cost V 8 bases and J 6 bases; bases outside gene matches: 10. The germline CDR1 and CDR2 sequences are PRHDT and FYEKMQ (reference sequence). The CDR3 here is CASAEAGLATNEQFF. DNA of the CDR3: TGTGCCAGCGCCGAGGCGGGACTAGCGACCAATGAGCAGTTCTTC.

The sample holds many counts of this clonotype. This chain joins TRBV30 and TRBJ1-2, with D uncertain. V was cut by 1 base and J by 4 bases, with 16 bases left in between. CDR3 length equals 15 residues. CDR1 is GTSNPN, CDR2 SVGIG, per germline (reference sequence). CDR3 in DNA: TGTGCCTGGAGTGCCCCGAAGCGGGTCTTCTATGGCTACACCTTC. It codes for CAWSAPKRVFYGYTF.

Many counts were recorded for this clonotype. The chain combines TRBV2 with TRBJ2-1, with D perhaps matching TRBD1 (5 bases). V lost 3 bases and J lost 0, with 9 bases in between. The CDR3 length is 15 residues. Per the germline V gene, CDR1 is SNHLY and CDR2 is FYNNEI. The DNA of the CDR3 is TGTGCCAGCAGTGACCAGGGTAGCTCCTACAATGAGCAGTTCTTC. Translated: CASSDQGSSYNEQFF.

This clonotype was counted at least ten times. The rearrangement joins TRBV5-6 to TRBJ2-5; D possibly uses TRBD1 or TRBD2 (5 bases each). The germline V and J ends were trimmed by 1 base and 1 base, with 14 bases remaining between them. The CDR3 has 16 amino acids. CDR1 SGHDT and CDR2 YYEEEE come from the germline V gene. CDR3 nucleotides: TGTGCCAGCAGCTTGCCGGGACGGTGTTGCCAAGAGACCCAGTACTTC. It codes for CASSLPGRCCQETQYF.

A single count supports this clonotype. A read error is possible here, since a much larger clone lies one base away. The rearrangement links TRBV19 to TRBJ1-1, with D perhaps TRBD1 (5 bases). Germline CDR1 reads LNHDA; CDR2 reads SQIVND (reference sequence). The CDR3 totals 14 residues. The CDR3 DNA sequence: TGTACCAGTAGTATCACAGGACGGAACACTGAAGCTTTCTTT. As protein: CTSSITGRNTEAFF.

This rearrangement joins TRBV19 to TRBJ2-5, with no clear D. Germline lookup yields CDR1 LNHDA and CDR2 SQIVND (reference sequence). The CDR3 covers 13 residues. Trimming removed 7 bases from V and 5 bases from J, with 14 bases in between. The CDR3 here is CASKGPTRETQYF. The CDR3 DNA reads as TGTGCCAGTAAAGGCCCAACGAGGGAGACCCAGTACTTC.

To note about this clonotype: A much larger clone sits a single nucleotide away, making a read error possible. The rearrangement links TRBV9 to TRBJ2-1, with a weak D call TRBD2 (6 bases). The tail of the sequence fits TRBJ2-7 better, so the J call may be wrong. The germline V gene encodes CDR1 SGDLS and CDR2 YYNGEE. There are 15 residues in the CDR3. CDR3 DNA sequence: TGTGCCAGCAGCGTAGCCAGCGGGTCCTACAATGAGCAGTACTTC. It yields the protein CASSVASGSYNEQYF.

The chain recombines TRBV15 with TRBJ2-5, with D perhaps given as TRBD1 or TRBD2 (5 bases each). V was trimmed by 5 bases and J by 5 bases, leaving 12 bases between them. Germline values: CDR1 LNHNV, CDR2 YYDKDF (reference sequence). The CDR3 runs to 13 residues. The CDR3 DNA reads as TGTGCCACCAGCCGGGTAGAGGGGGAGACCCAGTACTTC. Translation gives CATSRVEGETQYF.

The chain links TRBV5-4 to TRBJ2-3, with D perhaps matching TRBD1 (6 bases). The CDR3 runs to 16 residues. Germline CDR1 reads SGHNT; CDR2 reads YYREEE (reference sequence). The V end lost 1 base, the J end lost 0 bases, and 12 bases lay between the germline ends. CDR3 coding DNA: TGTGCCAGCAGCTTGAGAGGCACAGGGAGCACAGATACGCAGTATTTT. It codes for CASSLRGTGSTDTQYF.

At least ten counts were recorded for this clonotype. This CDR3 reads CASSLSGDGTGELFF. The CDR3 nucleotides read TGTGCCAGCAGTTTGTCGGGTGACGGAACCGGGGAGCTGTTTTTT. V and J are TRBV12-3 or TRBV12-4 and TRBJ2-2; D is uncertain. CDR3 length: 15 amino acids. V dropped 3 bases and J dropped 5 bases, with 13 bases sitting between them.

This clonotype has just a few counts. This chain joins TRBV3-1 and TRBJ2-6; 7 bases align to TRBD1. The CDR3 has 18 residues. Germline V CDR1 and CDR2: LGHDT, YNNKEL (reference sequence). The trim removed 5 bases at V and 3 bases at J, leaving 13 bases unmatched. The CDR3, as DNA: TGTGCCAGCAGCTCCGGCTTAACAGGGGATCTTGGGGCCAACGTCCTGACTTTC. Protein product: CASSSGLTGDLGANVLTF.

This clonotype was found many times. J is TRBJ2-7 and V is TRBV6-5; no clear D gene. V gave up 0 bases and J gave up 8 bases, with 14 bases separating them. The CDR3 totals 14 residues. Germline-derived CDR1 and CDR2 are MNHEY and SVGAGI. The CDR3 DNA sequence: TGTGCCAGCAGTTACTCGACCGAATATAGGAAGCAGTACTTC. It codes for CASSYSTEYRKQYF.